These 18 T cell receptor beta chains originate from one sample sequenced in a study of T cell responses to AZD1222 COVID-19 vaccine. Measured with immunoSEQ multiplex PCR; TCRdb has only the in-frame clones, and not every one. This sample yields more than 80,000 clones, of which roughly 90% are seen a single time; over 4.5% belongs to the top ten. The sample was peripheral blood, taken on day 0 of AZD1222 vaccination. These receptors were collected from an adult in good health.

The genes are TRBV19 and TRBJ2-1, with D perhaps TRBD1 (6 bases). The CDR3 is made up of 16 amino acids. Germline V gene data show CDR1 as LNHDA and CDR2 as SQIVND (reference sequence). The V end was cut by 6 bases, the J end by 6 bases, with 21 bases between. The CDR3 DNA follows: TGTGCCAGTAGCCCTCGGACAGTCCAAGACCTCAATGAGCAGTTCTTC. Its translation is CASSPRTVQDLNEQFF.

The chain couples TRBV3-1 (or the pseudogene TRBV3-2) to TRBJ2-1; D might be TRBD2 (7 bases). Trimming removed 1 base at V and 3 bases at J, with 13 bases between. The CDR3 is 16 amino acids. Germline V gene sequence: CDR1 LGHDT, CDR2 YNNKEL (reference sequence). The CDR3 is CASSQGGLADYNEQFF. CDR3 bases: TGTGCCAGCAGCCAAGGGGGGCTAGCGGACTACAATGAGCAGTTCTTC.

The chain links TRBV7-2 to TRBJ1-4, with a possible D match to TRBD1 (5 bases). The CDR3 runs to 16 residues. V lost 1 base and J lost 0, with 9 bases in between. Germline assignment: CDR1 SGHTA and CDR2 FQGNSA. The CDR3 spells CASSLGKGSTNEKLFF. CDR3 DNA: TGTGCCAGCAGCTTAGGAAAGGGGTCAACTAATGAAAAACTGTTTTTT.

This clone was recorded a few times. The rearrangement joins TRBV7-9 to TRBJ2-7; 15 bases match TRBD2. This CDR3 is built from 15 residues. Germline V lookup: CDR1 SEHNR, CDR2 FQNEAQ (reference sequence). V gave up 5 bases and J gave up 7 bases; unmatched junction bases: 6. The CDR3: CASSRGLAGGGEQYF. The CDR3 DNA is TGTGCCAGCAGCCGGGGACTAGCGGGAGGCGGGGAGCAGTACTTC.

V gene TRBV5-6 combines with J gene TRBJ2-7, with D tentatively TRBD2 (6 bases). In germline, CDR1 is SGHDT, CDR2 YYEEEE. The V and J ends lost 4 bases and 0 bases respectively, with 14 bases between them. The CDR3 runs 15 residues. Here the CDR3 reads CASSRGTEISYEQYF. CDR3 nucleotide sequence: TGTGCCAGCAGCCGGGGGACGGAGATCTCCTACGAGCAGTACTTC.

This rearrangement joins TRBV9 to TRBJ1-1; D call uncertain. Trimming removed 4 bases at V and 0 bases at J, with 7 bases between. This CDR3 contains 13 residues. Germline CDR1 reads SGDLS; CDR2 reads YYNGEE. The CDR3 spells CASSPQVNTEAFF. The CDR3 nucleotides read TGTGCCAGCAGCCCCCAGGTGAACACTGAAGCTTTCTTT.

V and J are TRBV11-2 and TRBJ1-1; D is unclear. CDR3 length: 13 amino acids. V was trimmed by 4 bases and J by 3 bases, leaving 9 bases between them. CDR1 and CDR2 (germline): SGHAT, FQNNGV. DNA for the CDR3: TGTGCCAGCAGCTATAATGGGTACACTGAAGCTTTCTTT. This translates into CASSYNGYTEAFF.

The chain joins TRBV4-1 to TRBJ2-1; 9 bases match TRBD2. In germline, CDR1 is MGHRA, CDR2 YSYEKL. V was pared by 4 bases and J by 0 bases, with 7 bases of the junction left unmatched. The CDR3 has 17 residues. The CDR3: CASSRGGLAGSYNEQFF. DNA for the CDR3: TGCGCCAGCAGCCGAGGGGGACTAGCAGGCTCCTACAATGAGCAGTTCTTC.

This clone was seen once. The chain carries TRBV7-3 and TRBJ2-2; D may be TRBD1 or TRBD2 (5 bases each). V lost 5 bases and J lost 5, with 15 bases in between. Per the germline V gene, CDR1 is SGHTA and CDR2 is FQGTGA. This CDR3 region has 15 residues. Here the CDR3 reads CASSPGGYRTGELFF. The CDR3 DNA follows: TGTGCCAGCAGCCCAGGAGGTTACAGGACCGGGGAGCTGTTTTTT.

This rearrangement joins TRBV10-1 to TRBJ2-1; 9 bases map to TRBD2. There are 15 residues in the CDR3. Germline-derived CDR1 and CDR2 are WNHNN and SYGVQD (reference sequence). V trimming: 2 bases; J trimming: 8 bases; junction bases outside the gene matches: 7. CDR3 DNA sequence: TGCGCCAGCAGTGAGATACTAGCGGGCCATTATGAGCAGTTCTTC. Translated: CASSEILAGHYEQFF.

The rearrangement uses TRBV11-3 and TRBJ2-1; D perhaps matches TRBD2 (5 bases). Germline V gene data show CDR1 as SGHNT and CDR2 as YENEEA. This CDR3 spans 12 amino acids. Trimming stripped 3 bases from V and 10 bases from J, with 10 bases between. CDR3 sequence: CASSFAGDEQFF. The CDR3 DNA follows: TGTGCCAGCAGCTTCGCGGGTGACGAGCAGTTCTTC.

The chain joins TRBV3-1 (or the pseudogene TRBV3-2) to TRBJ1-5; D may be TRBD1 (5 bases). The CDR3 runs to 14 residues. Trimming removed 6 bases at V and 4 bases at J, with 13 bases between. CDR1 is LGHDT and CDR2 is YNNKEL in the germline V gene (reference sequence). CDR3 bases: TGTGCCAGCAGTCACCGGGGCCTAAATCAGCCCCAGCATTTT. This encodes CASSHRGLNQPQHF.

The V gene is TRBV18, the J gene TRBJ1-5; tentatively, D is TRBD1 (5 bases). CDR3 size: 13 residues. V was trimmed by 3 bases and J by 4 bases, leaving 7 bases between them. The germline V gene has CDR1 KGHSH and CDR2 LQKENI. CDR3: CASSPRQNQPQHF. Here the CDR3 DNA reads TGTGCCAGCTCACCGCGACAGAATCAGCCCCAGCATTTT.

The rearrangement joins TRBV20-1 to TRBJ1-6, with a possible D match to TRBD1 (5 bases). The CDR3 is made up of 14 amino acids. The V end was cut by 3 bases, the J end by 6 bases, with 12 bases between. CDR1 and CDR2 from the germline V gene are DFQATT and SNEGSKA (reference sequence). CDR3 DNA sequence: TGCAGTGCTAGTGCCGGACACAGTAATTCACCCCTCCACTTT. This gives the protein CSASAGHSNSPLHF.

The chain links TRBV7-2 to TRBJ1-1; perhaps TRBD1 as D (6 bases). V was cut by 5 bases and J by 8 bases, with 24 bases left in between. This CDR3 is built from 16 residues. CDR1 and CDR2 from the germline V gene are SGHTA and FQGNSA. CDR3 sequence reads: CASSPIKTGHGIEAFF. The CDR3 bases are TGTGCCAGCAGCCCGATCAAGACGGGACACGGAATCGAAGCTTTCTTT.

The chain uses TRBV7-2 and TRBJ2-7, with D unresolved. Germline CDR1 SGHTA, CDR2 FQGNSA. This CDR3 region has 11 residues. Trimming shortened V by 3 bases and J by 7 bases, and 7 bases separated the two germline ends. CDR3 DNA sequence: TGTGCCAGCAGCTTCGGCTGGGAGCAGTACTTC. This sequence encodes CASSFGWEQYF.

J is TRBJ2-1 and V is TRBV3-1 (or the pseudogene TRBV3-2); 8 nucleotides agree with TRBD2. Trimming removed 4 bases from V and 3 bases from J; junction bases left unmatched: 5. This CDR3 is 15 amino acids long. Germline CDR1 is LGHDT and CDR2 is YNNKEL (reference sequence). Here the CDR3 DNA reads TGTGCCAGCAGCCGAGCGGGAGAGGGCTACAATGAGCAGTTCTTC. The encoded protein is CASSRAGEGYNEQFF.

This clone is a singleton in its sample. The rearrangement joins TRBV28 to TRBJ2-1; 15 bases fit TRBD2. Germline-derived CDR1 and CDR2 are MDHEN and SYDVKM. The CDR3 runs 16 residues. V lost 4 bases and J lost 8; bases outside the gene matches: 6. In DNA, the CDR3 is TGTGCCAGCAGTTCGCTGGGACTAGCGGGAGGATATGAGCAGTTCTTC. Its translation: CASSSLGLAGGYEQFF.